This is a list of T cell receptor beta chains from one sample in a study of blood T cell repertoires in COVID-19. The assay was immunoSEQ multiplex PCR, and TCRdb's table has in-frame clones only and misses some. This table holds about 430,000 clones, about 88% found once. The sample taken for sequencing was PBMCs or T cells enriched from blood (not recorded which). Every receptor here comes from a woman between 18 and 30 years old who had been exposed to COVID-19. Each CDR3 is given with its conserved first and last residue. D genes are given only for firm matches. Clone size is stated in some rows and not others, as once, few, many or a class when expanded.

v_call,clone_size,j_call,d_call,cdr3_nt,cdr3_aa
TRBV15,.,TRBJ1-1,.,TGTGCCACCAGCAGAGGACAATCCCGAAGGAACACTGAAGCTTTCTTT,CATSRGQSRRNTEAFF
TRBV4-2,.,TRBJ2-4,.,TGTGCCAGCAGCCAAGATTCCCTGACAGTAGCCAAAAACATTCAGTACTTC,CASSQDSLTVAKNIQYF
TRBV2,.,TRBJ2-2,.,TGTGCCAGCAGGGGAGTTGACACCGGGGAGCTGTTTTTT,CASRGVDTGELFF
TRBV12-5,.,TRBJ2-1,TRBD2,TGTGCTAGTGGTTTGGGCCTCGGGAGGACCTACAATGAGCAGTTCTTC,CASGLGLGRTYNEQFF
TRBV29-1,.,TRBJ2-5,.,TGCAGCGTTGACTCGCCAGCGGTCGACCAAGAGACCCAGTACTTC,CSVDSPAVDQETQYF
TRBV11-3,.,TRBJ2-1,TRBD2,TGTGCCAGCAGCTTAGATGGGTTGAGGGAGGGCTGGAATGAGCAGTTCTTC,CASSLDGLREGWNEQFF
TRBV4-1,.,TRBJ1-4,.,TGCGCCAGCAGCCAAGAGGAGGGCGGATATAATGAAAAACTGTTTTTT,CASSQEEGGYNEKLFF
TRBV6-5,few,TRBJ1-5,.,TGTGCCAGCAGTCAGACAGCCAATCAGCCCCAGCATTTT,CASSQTANQPQHF
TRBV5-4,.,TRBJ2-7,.,TGTGCCAGCAGGCCTGATCAGGGGAGTGACGAGCAGTACTTC,CASRPDQGSDEQYF
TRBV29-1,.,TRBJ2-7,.,TGCAGCGCGGAACTAGGGTACGAGCAGTACTTC,CSAELGYEQYF
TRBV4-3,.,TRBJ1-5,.,TGCGCCAGCAGCCAAATGCAGGGCAATCAGCCCCAGCATTTT,CASSQMQGNQPQHF
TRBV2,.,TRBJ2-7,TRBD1,TGTGCCAGCAGAGCCGGGACAGGGGGCGACGAGCAGTACTTC,CASRAGTGGDEQYF
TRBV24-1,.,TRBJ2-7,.,TGTGCCACCAATAATGGGCTCGTATTCCCGTTCTCCTACGAGCAGTACTTC,CATNNGLVFPFSYEQYF
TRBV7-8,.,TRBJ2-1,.,TGTGCCAGCAGCTCGTCTGACAGGCTAAAGAACAATGAGCAGTTCTTC,CASSSSDRLKNNEQFF
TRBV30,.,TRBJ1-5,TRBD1,TGTGCCTGGAGCGCCGACAGGGGAAAGCCCCAGCATTTT,CAWSADRGKPQHF
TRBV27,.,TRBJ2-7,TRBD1,TGTGCCAGCACGAGGACAGGGCGGCACGAGCAGTACTTC,CASTRTGRHEQYF
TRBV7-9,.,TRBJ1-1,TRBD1,TGTGCCAGCAGCTTAGACTCGGGACAGGGGAGAACTGAAGCTTTCTTT,CASSLDSGQGRTEAFF
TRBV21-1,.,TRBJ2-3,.,TGTGCCAGCAGCAAAAGAACTAGCGCTAGCACAGATACGCAGTATTTT,CASSKRTSASTDTQYF
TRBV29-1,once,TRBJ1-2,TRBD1,TGCAGCGTTGACCTGGGCAGGGGGAACTATGGCTACACCTTC,CSVDLGRGNYGYTF
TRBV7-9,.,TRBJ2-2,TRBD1,TGTGCCAGCAGCCCGAGGACAGGTTCCGGGGAGCTGTTTTTT,CASSPRTGSGELFF
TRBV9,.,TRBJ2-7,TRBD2,TGTGCCAGCAGCGTAGGAGCGGGGGGGTTCGCCTACGAGCAGTACTTC,CASSVGAGGFAYEQYF
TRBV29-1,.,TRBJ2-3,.,TGCAGCGTTGCACCCGTAAGCGGGTGGGGCACAGATACGCAGTATTTT,CSVAPVSGWGTDTQYF
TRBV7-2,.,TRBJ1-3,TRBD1,TGTGCCAGCAGCCGGGGGGACAGGCGCTCTGGAAACACCATATATTTT,CASSRGDRRSGNTIYF
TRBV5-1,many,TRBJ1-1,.,TGCGCCAGCAGCTTGGGGGCGGGAGGGAACACTGAAGCTTTCTTT,CASSLGAGGNTEAFF
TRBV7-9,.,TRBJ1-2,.,TGTGCCAGCAGCTTAAGGGCGGGGACGTCGGAGGTGCACTATGGCTACACCTTC,CASSLRAGTSEVHYGYTF
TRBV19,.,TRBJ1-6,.,TGTGCCAGTAGTATCGGACTCCGGCATAATTCACCCCTCCACTTT,CASSIGLRHNSPLHF
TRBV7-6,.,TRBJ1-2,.,TGTGCCAGCAGCCCAGGATGGGGAGAACCCTATGGCTACACCTTC,CASSPGWGEPYGYTF
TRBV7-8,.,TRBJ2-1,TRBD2,TGTGCCAGCAGCTCTCTCGGGCTAGCGGGACAATACAATGAGCAGTTCTTC,CASSSLGLAGQYNEQFF
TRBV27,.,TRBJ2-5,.,TGTGCCAGCAGTTTATCCCTGGGCATGCTCCAAGAGACCCAGTACTTC,CASSLSLGMLQETQYF
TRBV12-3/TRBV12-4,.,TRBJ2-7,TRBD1,TGTGCCAGCAGCGGGACAGGTGTTTACGAGCAGTACTTC,CASSGTGVYEQYF
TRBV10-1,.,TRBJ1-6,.,TGCGCCAGCAGTGGATCGTACAGGAATAATTCACCCCTCCACTTT,CASSGSYRNNSPLHF
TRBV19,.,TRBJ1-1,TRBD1,TGTGCCAGTAGTCCAGGGACAGGGGGCTACGCTGAAGCTTTCTTT,CASSPGTGGYAEAFF
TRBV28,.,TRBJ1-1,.,TGTGCCAGCAGTTTATTCCCGGGGGAGGGGAACACTGAAGCTTTCTTT,CASSLFPGEGNTEAFF
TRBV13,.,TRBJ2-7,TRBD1,TGTGCCAGCAGCTCCAGGGGGCTGGTCTACGAGCAGTACTTC,CASSSRGLVYEQYF
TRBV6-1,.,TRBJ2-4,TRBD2,TGTGCCAGCAGTGAGGGAGCGGGGGGCTACAAAAACATTCAGTACTTC,CASSEGAGGYKNIQYF
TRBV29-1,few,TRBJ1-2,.,TGCAGCGTTGAAGAGGGGGCGCTTAACTATGGCTACACCTTC,CSVEEGALNYGYTF
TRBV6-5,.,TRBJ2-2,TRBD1,TGTGCCAGCAGTCCGGGACAGGGTAGCACCGGGGAGCTGTTTTTT,CASSPGQGSTGELFF
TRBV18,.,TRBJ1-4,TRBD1,TGTGCCAGCTCCCTCGGACAGGATGAAAAACTGTTTTTT,CASSLGQDEKLFF
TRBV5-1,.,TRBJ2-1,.,TGCGCCAGCAGAAACGGGGGGCGTTCGGATGAGCAGTTCTTC,CASRNGGRSDEQFF
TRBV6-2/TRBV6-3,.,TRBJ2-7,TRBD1,TGTGCCAGCAGTTATCCGCCCGCGGGACAGGGTCTCTACGAGCAGTACTTC,CASSYPPAGQGLYEQYF
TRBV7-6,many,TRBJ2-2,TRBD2,TGTGCCAGCAGCCCGCCCGGGAGGGGCACCGGGGAGCTGTTTTTT,CASSPPGRGTGELFF
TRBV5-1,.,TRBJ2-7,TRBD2,TGCGCCAGCAGCTTGGGTCGGGAGGGGTACGAGCAGTACTTC,CASSLGREGYEQYF
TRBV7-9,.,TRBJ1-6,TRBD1,TGTGCCAGCAGCGATCCGACAGGGGACGTTAATTCACCCCTCCACTTT,CASSDPTGDVNSPLHF
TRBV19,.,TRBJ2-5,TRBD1,TGTGCCAGTAGCCCTCGACAGGGTTGGGAGACCCAGTACTTC,CASSPRQGWETQYF
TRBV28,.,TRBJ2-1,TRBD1,TGTGCCAGCAGAAGAGGGGGCGCTTGGAACTACAATGAGCAGTTCTTC,CASRRGGAWNYNEQFF
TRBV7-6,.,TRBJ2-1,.,TGTGCCAGCAGCTTAGTGTCCGGGTCTGGCCGGGGTGAGCAGTTCTTC,CASSLVSGSGRGEQFF
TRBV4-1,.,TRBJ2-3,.,TGCGCCAGCAGCCCAAGACAGGTTTTGGGTCCCGGCACAGATACGCAGTATTTT,CASSPRQVLGPGTDTQYF
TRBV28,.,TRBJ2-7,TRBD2,TGTGCCAGCAGTTCATCGGGACTAGGCCCTCGGGGGGAGCAGTACTTC,CASSSSGLGPRGEQYF
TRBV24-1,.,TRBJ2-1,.,.,CATGSNRDFGNEQFF
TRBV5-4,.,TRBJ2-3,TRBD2,TGTGCCAGCAGCACAGCAGGACTAGCGAGAACAGATACGCAGTATTTT,CASSTAGLARTDTQYF
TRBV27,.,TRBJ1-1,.,TGTGCCAGCAGTTTATCCCGTAACACTGAAGCTTTCTTT,CASSLSRNTEAFF
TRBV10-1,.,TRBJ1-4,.,TGCGCCAGCAGTCCATCGCGGGGTGAAAAACTGTTTTTT,CASSPSRGEKLFF
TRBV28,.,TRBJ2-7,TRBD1,TGTGCCAGCAGTTCCTCCGGGACAGGGGTCTACGAGCAGTACTTC,CASSSSGTGVYEQYF
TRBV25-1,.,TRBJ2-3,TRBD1,TGTGCCAGCAGTCTCCAGGGGGTAAGCACAGATACGCAGTATTTT,CASSLQGVSTDTQYF